Below, one TCR beta chain is given with its context. The antigen it recognizes is unknown. No base-level quality is on record; no much larger clone is a single base apart. This entry comes from a study of T cells in localized non-small cell lung cancer (dated by TCRdb to about 2020). A note on the overall study: Comparing tumors with uninvolved tumor-adjacent lungs, the study looked at the T cell repertoires of 236 patients with early-stage NSCLC. The cohort consisted of approximately 220 treatment-naive NSCLC patients whose localized lung tumors had been resected. The mean age of the NSCLC patients was 60 to 85 years, with about 120 men and nearly 110 women.

TCR beta CDR3 regions were sequenced from DNA using the immunoSEQ Assay. Regarding the original processing steps: T cell density was computed as TCR beta template counts normalized to usable DNA estimated by amplifying housekeeping genes. Using the preseqR package, richness was estimated by extrapolating to 120,000 templates for tissue samples and 400,000 templates for PBMC samples. Clonality was calculated as one minus Pielou's evenness. To identify tissue-enriched TCRs, differential abundance testing was run on productive amino-acid clonotypes with a minimum total count of 5 and an alpha of 0.1. The Jaccard Index and the Morisita Overlap Index were used to quantify repertoire overlap between compartments. GLIPH clustered TCR beta CDR3s with public tetramer-defined viral CDR3s; viral motifs required at least three viral sequences plus V-gene enrichment. What TCRdb holds here is the immuneACCESS table cut down to in-frame rearrangements. Part of the clones is not present; checked against another copy, under half of the missing clones reflect an unresolved V gene, and the others are unexplained. That table gives V, J and clone size, and the DNA gave D and trimming. Counted in this sample were some 52,000 clones; 80% to 90% of them appeared once. The ten largest clonotypes hold under 20% of the sample.

Results the study describes overall, beyond this receptor: Higher T cell density in blood was associated with longer overall survival, whereas higher clonality in adjacent lung was associated with shorter survival. Because of the exploratory design, TCR variables were selected using unadjusted p-values without false-discovery rate correction. The highest T cell clonality was observed in uninvolved tumor-adjacent lung, where clonality exceeded that of tumor, suggesting that antigenic responses were more focused in uninvolved tumor-adjacent lung. A median of roughly 60 of the top 100 tumor clones were detected in paired uninvolved adjacent lung, and approximately 28 of these tumor clones were also found among the top 100 clones of the paired uninvolved adjacent lung. Multi-region tumor sequencing was not performed, so intratumor heterogeneity could not be excluded.

At diagnosis, peripheral blood, uninvolved tumor-adjacent lung and tumor were collected and stored as a combination of fresh-frozen and FFPE material. For TCR repertoire profiling, blood samples were analyzed as peripheral blood mononuclear cells. Its CDR3 holds 13 amino acids, cysteine through phenylalanine. Of all the DNA, just the CDR3 is kept, 39 bases in frame from base 1. At the junction V is shortened by 5 bases and J by 4 bases; bases outside the gene matches: 3. According to the germline V gene, CDR1 reads MDHEN and CDR2 reads SYDVKM. This clonotype was obtained from a male donor aged 60 or older with stage III squamous cell lung carcinoma. This specimen consisted of peripheral blood, obtained before any cancer treatment. The chain was built from TRBV28 and TRBJ1-2, with 8 bases in between that match TRBD1. CDR3 region: CASSNDRGYGYTF. The DNA reads as follows: TGTGCCAGCAGTAATGACAGGGGCTATGGCTACACCTTC.